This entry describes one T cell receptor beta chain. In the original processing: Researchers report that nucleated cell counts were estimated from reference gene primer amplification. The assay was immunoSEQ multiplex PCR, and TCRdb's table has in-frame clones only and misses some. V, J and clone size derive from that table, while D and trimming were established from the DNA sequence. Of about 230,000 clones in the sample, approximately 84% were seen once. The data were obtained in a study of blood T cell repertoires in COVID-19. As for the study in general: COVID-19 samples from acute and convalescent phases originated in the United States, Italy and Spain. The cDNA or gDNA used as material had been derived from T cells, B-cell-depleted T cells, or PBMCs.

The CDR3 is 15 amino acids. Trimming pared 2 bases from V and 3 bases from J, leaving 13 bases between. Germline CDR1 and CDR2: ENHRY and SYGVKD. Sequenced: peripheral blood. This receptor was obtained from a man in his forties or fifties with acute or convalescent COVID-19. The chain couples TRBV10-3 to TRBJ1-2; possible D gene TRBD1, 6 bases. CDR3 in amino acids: CAISERGGGDYGYTF. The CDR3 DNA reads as TGTGCCATCAGTGAGAGGGGCGGGGGCGACTATGGCTACACCTTC.